This T cell receptor beta chain stems from a study of siplizumab effects on memory and regulatory T cells. Sequencing used immunoSEQ multiplex PCR; TCRdb keeps in-frame clones, though not all of them. This sample yields about 94,000 clones, of which around 94% are seen a single time; around 0.3% belongs to the top ten. There are 14 residues in the CDR3. Germline loops: CDR1 SGHNT, CDR2 YENEEA. Germline trimming cut 5 bases from V and 5 bases from J; bases unmatched to any gene: 8. This rearrangement joins TRBV11-3 to TRBJ2-5, with 7 bases identical to TRBD2. Input material: non-Treg CD4+ T cells sorted from blood. This clonotype was obtained from a human donor in good health. CDR3 in DNA: TGTGCCAGCAGCGCCACTAGCGAGCGGGAGACCCAGTACTTC. Its protein product is CASSATSERETQYF.